The next 12 T cell receptor beta chains were all read from a single sample in a study of regulatory T cells in long-lasting Graves disease (dated by TCRdb to the early 2020s). The sample's time point label, in plain terms: newly diagnosed GD, antithyroid drugs for less than 3 months. For both TCR sequencing and RNA sequencing, RNA was extracted from PBMCs in TRIzol. The library was built by means of multiplex PCR. Sequencing was performed on an Illumina HiSeq 4000. TCR beta libraries were built with iRepertoire HTBI primers and Arm-PCR amplification of CDR3 regions. In-frame beta chains were kept once TCRdb had trimmed the public reads at Q25 with fastp and called clones with MiXCR. Entries that share a CDR3 protein sequence are merged under the most common genes and DNA. The sample yields around 250,000 distinct CDR3 sequences; approximately 20% were counted once. Less than 15% of the sample is held by the ten biggest clonotypes.

Another study also made use of these data, one on T cells in Graves' hyperthyroidism and ophthalmopathy.

Sequencing was performed on peripheral blood mononuclear cells (PBMCs), taken at new diagnosis, from a patient treated with antithyroid drugs. All receptors come from a woman younger than 45 with Graves disease. Donor details come from another sample of the same person, matched by shared clones.

This clonotype was counted only a few times. The chain couples TRBV5-8 to TRBJ2-1; D is undetermined. The CDR3 runs to 14 residues. CDR1 is SGHTS and CDR2 is YDEGEE in the germline V gene. With 7 bases removed from V and 0 bases from J, the gap between germline ends came to 11 bases. Here the CDR3 reads CASGLYISYNEQFF. CDR3 DNA: TGTGCCAGCGGATTATATATCTCCTACAATGAGCAGTTCTTC.

This clonotype was recorded many times. The chain recombines TRBV24-1 with TRBJ1-5; D is possibly TRBD1 (5 bases). Trimming left V 4 bases short and J 4 bases short, with 10 bases between. This CDR3 spans 14 amino acids. The V gene's germline CDR1 is KGHDR and CDR2 SFDVKD. The CDR3 DNA follows: TGTGCCACCAGTGAGTCGGGGCTAAATCAGCCCCAGCATTTT. Translation gives CATSESGLNQPQHF.

This clonotype appeared a few times. A much larger clone differs from this one at a single base, so this may be a read error. The chain couples TRBV12-3 or TRBV12-4 to TRBJ1-5, with 7 bases identical to TRBD1. This CDR3 has 15 residues. The ends lost 6 bases at V and 0 bases at J; junction bases unmatched: 5. CDR3 DNA: TGTGCCAGCAGCCCCGACAGGGTTAGCAATCAGCCCCAGCATTTT. Translation: CASSPDRVSNQPQHF.

This clonotype was picked up many times. The chain couples TRBV18 to TRBJ2-7; no reliable D call. In germline, CDR1 is KGHSH, CDR2 LQKENI. Deletions cut 6 bases from V and 3 bases from J, with 9 bases between. The CDR3 has 12 amino acids. The CDR3 DNA follows: TGTGCCAGCTCCGTCACAGACTACGAGCAGTACTTC. Translating it yields CASSVTDYEQYF.

This clonotype was seen only a few times. A clone one base away is much larger, so this may be a read error. The chain carries TRBV7-2 and TRBJ2-1; D uncertain. Germline assignment: CDR1 SGHTA and CDR2 FQGNSA. CDR3 length: 13 residues. In nucleotides, the CDR3 is TGTGCCAGCAGCTTACAGCACTACAGTGAGCAGTTCTTC. It yields the protein CASSLQHYSEQFF.

This clonotype was seen many times. The chain employs TRBV10-3 and TRBJ1-5; D perhaps matches TRBD1 (5 bases). CDR3 length: 15 residues. Germline CDR1 reads ENHRY; CDR2 reads SYGVKD. V shed 4 bases and J shed 4 bases, with 14 bases lying between them. CDR3 region: CAISGGQGLNQPQHF. The CDR3 region has the DNA TGTGCCATCAGTGGCGGACAAGGCCTAAATCAGCCCCAGCATTTT.

Of note for this clonotype: A read error may be the cause here, since a much bigger clone is one base away. The CDR3, as DNA: TGCGCCAGCAGCGTGGGGGACGGCATGATCTACGAGCAGTTCTTC. It translates to CASSVGDGMIYEQFF. The chain employs TRBV5-1 and TRBJ2-1; either TRBD1 or TRBD2 may supply D (5 bases each). CDR1 and CDR2 from the germline V gene are SGHRS and YFSETQ. The CDR3 loop spans 15 amino acids. Deletions cut 4 bases from V and 10 bases from J, with 21 bases between.

This clonotype was seen repeatedly, ten times or more. The chain couples TRBV20-1 to TRBJ2-1; D is possibly TRBD1 (5 bases). The length of the CDR3 is 15 residues. The germline V and J ends were trimmed by 0 bases and 1 base, with 10 bases remaining between them. CDR1 and CDR2 from the germline V gene are DFQATT and SNEGSKA (reference sequence). In DNA form, the CDR3 reads TGCAGTGCTAGAGATGCGAGACAGTCCTACAATGAGCAGTTCTTC. This encodes CSARDARQSYNEQFF.

This clonotype appeared many times. The chain recombines TRBV20-1 with TRBJ1-6; D gene uncertain. Trimming removed 3 bases from V and 10 bases from J, with 13 bases in between. Germline V gives CDR1 DFQATT, CDR2 SNEGSKA (reference sequence). The CDR3 spans 13 residues. The chain's CDR3 is CSASSGRQSPLHF. The CDR3 region has the DNA TGCAGTGCTAGTTCTGGGAGGCAGTCACCCCTCCACTTT.

This clonotype has a count of ten or more. The chain links TRBV7-2 to TRBJ1-2, with 9 bases lining up with TRBD1. Germline lookup yields CDR1 SGHTA and CDR2 FQGNSA. V shed 3 bases, J shed 5 bases, and the junction held 4 bases outside the gene matches. The CDR3 consists of 14 residues. CDR3 loop: CASSLMTGGYGYTF. Written as DNA, the CDR3 is TGTGCCAGCAGCTTGATGACAGGGGGATATGGCTACACCTTC.

This clonotype appeared many times. The chain carries TRBV7-2 and TRBJ1-3; D unclear. The CDR3 is 13 residues long. Germline values: CDR1 SGHTA, CDR2 FQGNSA. The germline V and J ends were trimmed by 2 bases and 3 bases, with 5 bases remaining between them. CDR3 in DNA: TGTGCCAGCAGCTTAATGGTTGGAAACACCATATATTTT. It encodes CASSLMVGNTIYF.

Ten or more counts support this clonotype. The chain recombines TRBV6-1 with TRBJ1-1; D might be TRBD1 (5 bases). The CDR3 is 15 residues long. V lost 7 bases to trimming and J lost 7 bases, with 22 bases between them. Germline lookup yields CDR1 MNHNS and CDR2 SASEGT. CDR3 coding DNA: TGTGCCAGCACCGACGGGTCTTCTCGGGGGGGTGAAGCTTTCTTT. Translation: CASTDGSSRGGEAFF.